The 29 T cell receptor beta chains in this list originate from one sample, sequenced in a study of prognosis after radiotherapy for stage I lung cancer. Starting from genomic DNA, TCR beta CDR3 was amplified through two-round multiplex PCR. Primers targeting each individual TRBV and TRBJ gene were applied in first-round PCR. TCRdb fed the multiplex PCR reads into MiXCR, producing one record per CDR3 protein. The sample contains 30,000 to 40,000 distinct CDR3 sequences, under 40% of which appear only once. The specimen comprised PBMCs, sampled before or after stereotactic body radiation therapy (not recorded which). All receptors derive from a donor at least 50 years old with non-small cell lung cancer.

In its sample, this clonotype was seen many times. The chain is built from TRBV7-9 and TRBJ2-2; tentative D call: TRBD2 (6 bases). CDR3 length equals 16 residues. V was shortened by 5 bases and J by 1 base, with 14 bases between the two germline ends. Germline CDR1 and CDR2: SEHNR and FQNEAQ (reference sequence). The CDR3 region is CASSLRAGLNTGELFF. The CDR3 DNA is TGTGCCAGCAGCCTAAGAGCGGGCCTGAACACCGGGGAGCTGTTTTTT.

This clonotype showed up many times. This rearrangement joins TRBV20-1 to TRBJ1-2, with D possibly matching TRBD1 (5 bases). Trimming removed 6 bases at V and 2 bases at J, with 13 bases between. Germline lookup yields CDR1 DFQATT and CDR2 SNEGSKA (reference sequence). There are 13 residues in the CDR3. CDR3 sequence (DNA): TGCAGTGCCCGGGACCGACAGAACTATGGCTACACCTTC. Translated: CSARDRQNYGYTF.

This clonotype was detected ten times or more. The gene calls are TRBV28 and TRBJ2-3; the match to TRBD1 covers 10 bases. CDR1 is MDHEN and CDR2 is SYDVKM in the germline V gene. This CDR3 has 16 amino acids. Losses at the gene ends were 6 bases for V and 4 bases for J; bases not matched to a gene: 10. The CDR3 DNA reads TGTGCCAGCAGCTCGGACCGGGACAGGGGAGCAGATACGCAGTATTTT. This codes for CASSSDRDRGADTQYF.

This clonotype was detected ten times or more. The rearrangement joins TRBV30 to TRBJ2-7, with 10 bases matching TRBD2. Germline V gives CDR1 GTSNPN, CDR2 SVGIG (reference sequence). The ends lost 3 bases at V and 4 bases at J; junction bases unmatched: 3. CDR3 size: 13 residues. This CDR3 reads CAWRLAGVYEQYF. CDR3 DNA: TGTGCCTGGAGGCTAGCGGGAGTTTACGAGCAGTACTTC. The whole variable domain, remainder taken from reference TRBV30 and TRBJ2-7, is SQTIHQWPATLVQPVGSPLSLECTVEGTSNPNLYWYRQAAGRGLQLLFYSVGIGQISSEVPQNLSASRPQDRQFILSSKKLLLSDSGFYLCAWRLAGVYEQYFGPGTRLTVT.

This clonotype was seen more than once but under ten times. This chain links TRBV6-4 with TRBJ2-6, with 10 bases that match TRBD2. Looked up from germline, CDR1 is MRHNA and CDR2 is SNTAGT. The V gene end was trimmed by 7 bases and the J gene end by 2 bases; junction bases not matched to a gene: 8. The CDR3 is 17 amino acids. The DNA of the CDR3 is TGTGCCAGCATTGGTACTAGCGGGACGGCTGGGGCCAACGTCCTGACTTTC. This encodes CASIGTSGTAGANVLTF.

With regard to this clonotype: With a much larger clone just one base away, this may be a read error. The chain combines TRBV3-1 with TRBJ2-2; the D call may be TRBD1 or TRBD2 (5 bases each). The CDR3 contains 16 residues. Germline V gene sequence: CDR1 LGHDT, CDR2 YNNKEL (reference sequence). CDR3 bases: TGTGCCAGCAGCCAACGAGGGGCTTGGAACACCGGGGAGCTGTCTTTT. Translating gives CASSQRGAWNTGELSF.

At least ten counts were recorded for this clonotype. The chain uses TRBV20-1 and TRBJ2-5, with 10 bases lining up with TRBD1. Germline loops: CDR1 DFQATT, CDR2 SNEGSKA (reference sequence). Trimming removed 5 bases from V and 1 base from J; junction bases left unmatched: 10. The CDR3 runs 16 residues. The CDR3 loop is CSAAKTRDRGQETQYF. Here the CDR3 DNA reads TGCAGTGCTGCTAAAACCCGGGACAGGGGCCAAGAGACCCAGTACTTC.

As to this clonotype: Sequence at one end of the junction differs from germline and may be a read error. The chain recombines TRBV12-3 or TRBV12-4 with TRBJ2-2, with TRBD1 matching over 9 bases. The CDR3 consists of 16 residues. The CDR3 region is CASSSGTGSAVGEPFF. The CDR3 DNA sequence: TGTGCCAGCAGTTCCGGGACAGGGAGCGCGGTCGGGGAGCCGTTTTTT.

V gene TRBV6-2 or TRBV6-3 combines with J gene TRBJ1-1; D is possibly TRBD1 (6 bases). The V gene's germline CDR1 is MNHEY and CDR2 SVGEGT. The germline V and J ends were trimmed by 5 bases and 5 bases, with 12 bases remaining between them. The CDR3 contains 13 residues. CDR3 DNA sequence: TGTGCCAGCAGTGTAGTGGGGGCGACTGAAGCTTTCTTT. As protein: CASSVVGATEAFF.

The rearrangement links TRBV5-1 to TRBJ1-2, with 7 bases lining up with TRBD1. V shed 2 bases, J shed 8 bases, and the junction held 6 bases outside the gene matches. The CDR3 loop spans 13 amino acids. CDR1 and CDR2 from the germline V gene are SGHRS and YFSETQ. DNA of the CDR3: TGCGCCAGCAGCTTTCAGGGGGGAGAAGGCTACACCTTC. It is translated as CASSFQGGEGYTF.

V and J are TRBV5-1 and TRBJ2-1, with 9 bases aligning to TRBD2. In germline, CDR1 is SGHRS, CDR2 YFSETQ. This CDR3 has 14 residues. The V segment lost 3 bases and the J segment 5 bases; nucleotides outside the gene matches: 3. CDR3 protein: CASSSGTSHNEQFF. The DNA for the CDR3 is TGCGCCAGCAGCTCCGGGACTAGCCACAATGAGCAGTTCTTC.

This chain connects TRBV6-1 to TRBJ2-2, with D possibly matching TRBD2 (6 bases). The germline CDR1 and CDR2 sequences are MNHNS and SASEGT. Trimming shortened V by 7 bases and J by 5 bases, and 14 bases separated the two germline ends. The CDR3 spans 14 residues. CDR3 protein: CASTKTSATGELFF. CDR3 in DNA: TGTGCCAGCACCAAGACTAGTGCGACCGGGGAGCTGTTTTTT.

Many counts were recorded for this clonotype. The chain has TRBV4-1 and TRBJ2-7; tentative D call: TRBD2 (6 bases). V lost 0 bases, J lost 4 bases, and 19 bases lay in between. The CDR3 contains 17 residues. Germline-derived CDR1 and CDR2 are MGHRA and YSYEKL. The CDR3 protein is CASSQDSGRGTPYEQYF. CDR3 bases: TGCGCCAGCAGCCAAGATTCCGGGCGGGGCACTCCTTACGAGCAGTACTTC.

As to this clonotype: With a much larger clone just one base away, this may be a read error. This rearrangement joins TRBV11-3 to TRBJ2-7; D is undetermined. The CDR3 has 12 residues. Germline V lookup: CDR1 SGHNT, CDR2 YENEEA. CDR3 DNA sequence: TGTGCCAGCAGCTTAATCTCCTACGAGAAGTACTTC. It codes for CASSLISYEKYF.

On this clonotype: This may stem from a read error, because a much larger clone lies one nucleotide away. This chain links TRBV20-1 with TRBJ1-4; tentatively, D is TRBD1 (5 bases). The germline CDR1 and CDR2 sequences are DFQATT and SNEGSKA (reference sequence). Trimming left V 0 bases short and J 7 bases short, with 12 bases between. CDR3 length: 14 residues. As DNA, the CDR3 is TGCAGTGCTAGAGAGAACGGGGGGTTTGAAAAACTGTTTTTT. Translation gives CSARENGGFEKLFF.

Comment on this clonotype: It may be a read error: a sequence one base away is much more abundant. The CDR3 here is CASSGGHLRGSHTTDTQYF. For the CDR3, the DNA is TGTGCCAGCAGCGGAGGCCACCTCAGGGGCTCTCATACCACAGATACGCAGTATTTT. The J gene is TRBJ2-3, the V gene TRBV11-3, with D possibly TRBD1 on 6 matching bases. The CDR3 loop spans 19 amino acids. V was trimmed by 5 bases and J by 2 bases, leaving 26 bases between them. Germline CDR1 is SGHNT and CDR2 is YENEEA.

The chain couples TRBV19 to TRBJ2-3; no clear D gene. Between the trimmed V and J ends, which lost 1 base and 0 bases, there was a span of 11 bases. Germline CDR1 reads LNHDA; CDR2 reads SQIVND (reference sequence). CDR3 size: 16 residues. CDR3: CASSIADFSSTDTQYF. The CDR3 DNA follows: TGTGCCAGTAGTATAGCAGATTTTTCAAGCACAGATACGCAGTATTTT.

This chain connects TRBV7-2 to TRBJ1-6, with D possibly matching TRBD1 (5 bases). V was shortened by 4 bases and J by 10 bases, with 14 bases between the two germline ends. Germline lookup yields CDR1 SGHTA and CDR2 FQGNSA. The CDR3 is made up of 14 amino acids. CDR3 sequence reads: CASSSQPGGSPLHF. The DNA for the CDR3 is TGTGCCAGCAGCTCGCAGCCTGGGGGGTCACCCCTCCACTTT.

With regard to this clonotype: A much more abundant neighbour one base away suggests this may be a read error. The chain couples TRBV6-5 to TRBJ1-4; possibly TRBD1 for D (6 bases). CDR3 length: 16 amino acids. Trimming took off 2 bases at V and 7 bases at J, with 17 bases between the two ends. CDR1 is MNHEY, CDR2 SVGAGI, per germline. In DNA, the CDR3 is TGTGCCAGCAGTTACACACATGGCAGGGGAGGTGAAAAACTGTTTTTT. As protein: CASSYTHGRGGEKLFF.

A word on this clonotype: Sequence at one end of the junction differs from germline and may be a read error. This chain links TRBV6-1 with TRBJ1-2, with a tentative D call TRBD1 (5 bases). Germline V gene lookup returns CDR1 MNHNS and CDR2 SASEGT. The CDR3 extends over 16 amino acids. CDR3 DNA sequence: TGTGCCAGCAGTGACGCGCCGGACATGGGGCTCTATGGCTACACCTTT. Protein sequence: CASSDAPDMGLYGYTF.

This clonotype came up many times. The genes are TRBV19 and TRBJ1-6; TRBD1 is a possible D gene (5 bases). CDR3 length: 15 amino acids. The V and J ends lost 3 bases and 4 bases respectively, with 10 bases between them. CDR1 is LNHDA and CDR2 is SQIVND in the germline V gene (reference sequence). CDR3 coding DNA: TGTGCCAGTAGTATTTCTGGGACGTATAATTCACCCCTCCACTTT. This codes for CASSISGTYNSPLHF.

There are many counts of this clonotype. The chain combines TRBV11-3 with TRBJ2-3, with 7 nucleotides matching TRBD2. Germline V CDR1 and CDR2: SGHNT, YENEEA. The V segment lost 4 bases and the J segment 1 base; nucleotides outside the gene matches: 8. The CDR3 runs 16 residues. The CDR3 reads CASSSSGGRGTDTQYF. CDR3 DNA sequence: TGTGCCAGCAGCTCCTCTGGGGGGAGGGGCACAGATACGCAGTATTTT.

Only a few counts were recorded for this clonotype. The chain has TRBV18 and TRBJ1-1; D ambiguous. CDR1 and CDR2 (germline): KGHSH, LQKENI. The germline V and J ends were trimmed by 2 bases and 4 bases, with 11 bases remaining between them. The CDR3 is 14 residues long. CDR3 in amino acids: CASSPYMGGTEAFF. CDR3 coding DNA: TGTGCCAGCTCACCATATATGGGAGGCACTGAAGCTTTCTTT.

In this sample, this clonotype turned up many times. The chain is built from TRBV6-1 and TRBJ1-6; D is undetermined. V gave up 6 bases and J gave up 9 bases, with 15 bases separating them. The V gene's germline CDR1 is MNHNS and CDR2 SASEGT. The CDR3 totals 14 residues. CDR3 in amino acids: CASRPDIYGSPLHF. The CDR3 DNA is TGTGCCAGCAGACCTGACATATACGGTTCACCCCTCCACTTT.

The V call is TRBV7-2, the J call TRBJ2-7; D not certain. The CDR3 loop spans 16 amino acids. Germline V gives CDR1 SGHTA, CDR2 FQGNSA. The DNA for the CDR3 is TGTGCAAGAAGCTCTAACAGAGTCAAGGAGTGGTACGAGCAGTACTTC. Its translation is CARSSNRVKEWYEQYF.

This chain connects TRBV18 to TRBJ2-4; D may be TRBD1 or TRBD2 (6 bases each). CDR1 and CDR2 from the germline V gene are KGHSH and LQKENI. V was pared by 4 bases and J by 6 bases, with 13 bases between. The length of the CDR3 is 14 residues. CDR3 bases: TGTGCCAGCTCACTGGAAGGGGGGATAAACATTCAGTACTTC. The encoded protein is CASSLEGGINIQYF.

This clonotype was detected only a few times. This rearrangement joins TRBV20-1 to TRBJ1-1; 8 bases agree with TRBD1. The V and J ends lost 1 base and 11 bases, in that order; junction bases with no gene match: 15. Germline CDR1 DFQATT, CDR2 SNEGSKA (reference sequence). The CDR3 covers 15 residues. The CDR3 region is CSARGPRTGSTGAFF. The CDR3 bases are TGCAGTGCTAGAGGTCCCCGGACAGGGTCGACGGGGGCTTTCTTT.

The CDR3 DNA follows: TGCAGTGCTAGATGTAGAACTCCGGGAGGGGACTACGAGCAGTACTTC. Encoded protein: CSARCRTPGGDYEQYF. The chain carries TRBV20-1 and TRBJ2-7; 8 nucleotides agree with TRBD2. Germline assignment: CDR1 DFQATT and CDR2 SNEGSKA (reference sequence). V dropped 2 bases and J dropped 3; count of bases not matched to a gene: 12. This CDR3 region has 16 residues.

The table lists this clonotype with many counts. The chain links TRBV27 to TRBJ1-5; D might be TRBD1 (5 bases). The CDR3 is 14 residues long. The germline CDR1 and CDR2 sequences are MNHEY and SMNVEV (reference sequence). V was clipped by 2 bases and J by 6 bases, with 11 bases between them. The CDR3 reads CASSLSRAGQPQHF. The CDR3 bases are TGTGCCAGCAGTTTAAGCAGGGCTGGTCAGCCCCAGCATTTT.